The source of this TCR beta chain is a study of Ad26.COV2.S vaccination and SARS-CoV-2 variants. Points from the study as a whole: The TCR breadth and depth analyses may have produced an underestimate of total T cell responses.

As for treatment: some 20 received Ad26.COV2.S at low or high dose, single or two shots; about 5 received placebo; per-sample allocation not given. Day 63 after the first injection of vaccine or placebo was the sampling time. Cohort 1b enrolled adults aged 18-55 years in Boston. The study used a vaccine consisting of an Ad26 vector that expressed Wuhan-strain SARS-CoV-2 spike. A remark on this clone: Its antigen is unidentified.

The CDR3 runs to 13 residues. Trimming left V 3 bases short and J 3 bases short, with 8 bases between. Per germline, CDR1 LNHDA and CDR2 SQIVND (reference sequence). Sequencing was performed with immunoSEQ multiplex PCR; in TCRdb, only in-frame clones are kept and a portion is missing. The sample lists about 390,000 clones; about nine tenths were seen once. V usage is TRBV19 and J usage is TRBJ1-1; D call uncertain. The TCR originated in a person between 18 and 59 years old who received the Ad26.COV2.S COVID-19 vaccine or a placebo. The input for sequencing was peripheral blood, taken in a trial of Ad26.COV2.S vaccine versus placebo. CDR3 DNA sequence: TGTGCCAGTAGTATGAGCGGGCACACTGAAGCTTTCTTT. Encoded protein: CASSMSGHTEAFF.